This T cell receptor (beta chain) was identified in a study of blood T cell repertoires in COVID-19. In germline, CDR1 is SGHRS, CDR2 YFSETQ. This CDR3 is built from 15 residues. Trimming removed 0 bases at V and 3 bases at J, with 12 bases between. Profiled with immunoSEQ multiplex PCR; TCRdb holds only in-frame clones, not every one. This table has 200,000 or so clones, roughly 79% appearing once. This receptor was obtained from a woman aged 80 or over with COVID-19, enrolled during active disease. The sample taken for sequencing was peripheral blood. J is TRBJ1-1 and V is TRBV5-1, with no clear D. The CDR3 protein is CASSLEPGGDTEAFF. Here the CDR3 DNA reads TGCGCCAGCAGCTTGGAACCAGGTGGTGACACTGAAGCTTTCTTT.